This T cell receptor (beta chain) derives from a study of CD8 T cells in ankylosing spondylitis. Germline-derived CDR1 and CDR2 are SGDLS and YYNGEE. V gave up 0 bases and J gave up 6 bases, with 10 bases separating them. The CDR3 is made up of 14 amino acids. Worth noting for this clonotype: Its target is unknown.

Making use of molecular barcodes, quantitative 5'-RACE generated TCR beta libraries. TCRdb passed the 5' RACE reads through MiXCR, listing each CDR3 protein once. Among 39,000 or so distinct CDR3 sequences, less than 4% were seen once, and the ten largest hold 2.8%. Notes on the study in general: In ankylosing spondylitis patients, matched synovial fluid reportedly showed significant enrichment of disease-linked clones. Before this, some motif variants had been reported in reactive arthritis synovial fluid and blood. What seemed typical of ankylosing spondylitis blood was a TCR beta motif built from eight highly homologous variants.

Sample: blood, either unsorted or a sorted T cell fraction (not recorded which). The TCR sequence derives from a male donor with ankylosing spondylitis or in good health (not recorded which). V is TRBV9 and J is TRBJ2-1, with D perhaps TRBD2 (5 bases). CDR3 in amino acids: CASSVGWRSNEQFF. CDR3 sequence (DNA): TGTGCCAGCAGCGTAGGTTGGAGGAGCAATGAGCAGTTCTTC.